Listed here are 28 T cell receptor beta chains from one sample, sequenced in a study of shared clonotypes between healthy human individuals. Here immunoSEQ multiplex PCR was the method, and the copy in TCRdb shows in-frame clones only, minus some. Here the sample spans a few million clones, roughly nine tenths being singletons. Sequenced input: naive CD4+ T cells sorted from blood. Subset meaning: CD45RA+ positively selected. Receptor source: a man aged 18 to 29 in good health.

With regard to this clone: Other DNA sequences from this sample encode an identical CDR3 as well. The chain has TRBV30 and TRBJ1-1, with a weak D call TRBD1 (5 bases). The V end was cut by 0 bases, the J end by 5 bases, with 10 bases between. Germline lookup yields CDR1 GTSNPN and CDR2 SVGIG (reference sequence). This CDR3 spans 13 amino acids. CDR3 sequence: CAWSVGGGTEAFF. The CDR3 coding sequence is TGTGCCTGGAGTGTAGGCGGGGGGACTGAAGCTTTCTTT.

The chain couples TRBV10-2 to TRBJ1-5; 8 bases agree with TRBD1. CDR3 length: 16 residues. V shed 2 bases and J 4 bases; nucleotides not matched to a gene: 7. Looked up from germline, CDR1 is WSHSY and CDR2 is SAAADI. The CDR3 sequence is CASSENGQGGNQPQHF. For the CDR3, the DNA is TGCGCCAGCAGTGAGAACGGACAGGGAGGGAATCAGCCCCAGCATTTT.

Remarks on this clone: Different DNA sequences within this sample yield the same CDR3. The chain combines TRBV19 with TRBJ2-5; weak D call: TRBD2 (6 bases). The V and J ends lost 6 bases and 2 bases respectively, with 10 bases between them. CDR1 and CDR2 from the germline V gene are LNHDA and SQIVND (reference sequence). The CDR3 consists of 13 residues. CDR3 loop: CASSGTSQETQYF. CDR3 DNA: TGTGCCAGTAGCGGGACTTCTCAAGAGACCCAGTACTTC.

This chain uses TRBV2 with TRBJ1-6; possibly TRBD1 for D (5 bases). Germline V gene lookup returns CDR1 SNHLY and CDR2 FYNNEI. This CDR3 region has 14 residues. Trimming removed 4 bases at V and 6 bases at J, with 10 bases between. For the CDR3, the DNA is TGTGCCAGCAGTGGGAGGGGAGTTAATTCACCCCTCCACTTT. Encoded protein: CASSGRGVNSPLHF.

The gene calls are TRBV7-9 and TRBJ2-1, with D hard to call. The CDR3 spans 13 residues. Per germline, CDR1 SEHNR and CDR2 FQNEAQ (reference sequence). The V end was cut by 5 bases, the J end by 3 bases, with 8 bases between. The CDR3 reads CASSNDNYNEQFF. CDR3 bases: TGTGCCAGCAGCAACGATAACTACAATGAGCAGTTCTTC.

The gene calls are TRBV19 and TRBJ2-7, with D tentatively TRBD1 (6 bases). The germline CDR1 and CDR2 sequences are LNHDA and SQIVND (reference sequence). V gave up 5 bases and J gave up 3 bases, with 11 bases separating them. The CDR3 runs 13 residues. Here the CDR3 reads CASSGGQFYEQYF. The CDR3 DNA follows: TGTGCCAGTAGTGGGGGACAATTCTACGAGCAGTACTTC.

Comment on this clone: Other DNA sequences of this sample code for an identical CDR3. V is TRBV11-2 and J is TRBJ2-3, with TRBD2 matching over 11 bases. CDR3 length: 16 residues. Looked up from germline, CDR1 is SGHAT and CDR2 is FQNNGV. V lost 4 bases, J lost 2 bases, and 5 bases stayed unmatched. CDR3 DNA: TGTGCCAGCAGCTCCGGACTAGCGGGCCTCACAGATACGCAGTATTTT. Translated: CASSSGLAGLTDTQYF.

This clone was observed a handful of times. J is TRBJ1-1 and V is TRBV30; no clear D gene. The CDR3 totals 12 residues. V lost 2 bases, J lost 6 bases, and 10 bases lay in between. CDR1 GTSNPN and CDR2 SVGIG come from the germline V gene (reference sequence). CDR3: CAWSPGPPEAFF. In nucleotides, the CDR3 is TGTGCCTGGAGTCCCGGGCCGCCTGAAGCTTTCTTT.

The chain couples TRBV18 to TRBJ2-3; D may match TRBD1 or TRBD2 (5 bases each). V was trimmed by 3 bases and J by 0 bases, leaving 13 bases between them. Germline V CDR1 and CDR2: KGHSH, LQKENI. CDR3 size: 16 residues. The CDR3: CASSPILGRSTDTQYF. CDR3 DNA sequence: TGTGCCAGCTCACCTATACTGGGACGAAGCACAGATACGCAGTATTTT.

V is TRBV25-1 and J is TRBJ2-7, with no clear D. The V end was cut by 3 bases, the J end by 2 bases, with 14 bases between. This CDR3 comprises 15 residues. CDR1 MGHDK and CDR2 SYGVNS come from the germline V gene. In DNA, the CDR3 is TGTGCCAGCAGTGAGCATGGGGATCTAACCTACGAGCAGTACTTC. Translating it yields CASSEHGDLTYEQYF.

This chain uses TRBV25-1 with TRBJ1-2, with D uncertain. Looked up from germline, CDR1 is MGHDK and CDR2 is SYGVNS. The CDR3 sequence is 14 residues long. V lost 2 bases and J 4 bases, leaving 11 bases between the germline ends. The chain's CDR3 is CASSETTPPYGYTF. Here the CDR3 DNA reads TGTGCCAGCAGTGAAACGACACCACCCTATGGCTACACCTTC.

V and J are TRBV28 and TRBJ1-5; possibly TRBD1 for D (5 bases). Deletions cut 6 bases from V and 0 bases from J, with 15 bases between. Looked up from germline, CDR1 is MDHEN and CDR2 is SYDVKM. The CDR3 has 16 residues. The CDR3 sequence is CASRRWGTHSNQPQHF. DNA for the CDR3: TGTGCCAGCAGGCGTTGGGGGACCCATAGCAATCAGCCCCAGCATTTT.

The chain recombines TRBV5-8 with TRBJ1-5; the match to TRBD1 covers 11 bases. V gave up 4 bases and J gave up 2 bases; unmatched junction bases: 11. The CDR3 length is 18 residues. The germline CDR1 and CDR2 sequences are SGHTS and YDEGEE. The DNA of the CDR3 is TGTGCCAGCAGCCCGCGGACAGGGGGCAGGGTTGGCAATCAGCCCCAGCATTTT. As protein: CASSPRTGGRVGNQPQHF.

The rearrangement links TRBV20-1 to TRBJ2-7; D possibly corresponds to TRBD2 (5 bases). There are 11 residues in the CDR3. V dropped 3 bases and J dropped 6 bases, with 9 bases sitting between them. Looked up from germline, CDR1 is DFQATT and CDR2 is SNEGSKA (reference sequence). CDR3 sequence: CSASSAGEQYF. CDR3 DNA sequence: TGCAGTGCTAGTTCTGCGGGCGAGCAGTACTTC.

This clone has only a few counts. V usage is TRBV7-9 and J usage is TRBJ1-2; D uncertain. With 5 bases removed from V and 3 bases from J, the gap between germline ends came to 13 bases. CDR1 and CDR2 (germline): SEHNR, FQNEAQ (reference sequence). This CDR3 contains 14 residues. The CDR3 coding sequence is TGTGCCAGCAGCGCGGACCTAGTTGACTATGGCTACACCTTC. It is translated as CASSADLVDYGYTF.

J is TRBJ1-1 and V is TRBV14; D remains unclear. This CDR3 has 15 residues. In germline, CDR1 is SGHDN, CDR2 FVKESK. V lost 2 bases to trimming and J lost 0 bases, with 10 bases between them. The chain's CDR3 is CASSQIRDLNTEAFF. For the CDR3, the DNA is TGTGCCAGCAGCCAAATCAGAGACCTGAACACTGAAGCTTTCTTT.

V usage is TRBV5-6 and J usage is TRBJ2-7; D possibly corresponds to TRBD2 (7 bases). Germline V CDR1 and CDR2: SGHDT, YYEEEE. The CDR3 is made up of 14 amino acids. Trimming took off 7 bases at V and 3 bases at J, with 17 bases between the two ends. CDR3 region: CASSTQRGGYEQYF. CDR3 in DNA: TGTGCCAGCTCGACCCAAAGGGGGGGCTACGAGCAGTACTTC.

The chain couples TRBV5-1 to TRBJ2-7, with D tentatively TRBD1 or TRBD2 (5 bases each). This CDR3 region has 13 residues. CDR1 and CDR2 from the germline V gene are SGHRS and YFSETQ. V lost 4 bases and J lost 1, with 9 bases in between. Written as DNA, the CDR3 is TGCGCCAGCAGCGGGACGGTTTCCTACGAGCAGTACTTC. Its protein is CASSGTVSYEQYF. The full variable domain, in which reference TRBV5-1 and TRBJ2-7 provide the parts outside the CDR3, is KAGVTQTPRYLIKTRGQQVTLSCSPISGHRSVSWYQQTPGQGLQFLFEYFSETQRNKGNFPGRFSGRQFSNSRSEMNVSTLELGDSALYLCASSGTVSYEQYFGPGTRLTVT.

The rearrangement joins TRBV30 to TRBJ2-7; D call uncertain. The CDR3 runs 13 residues. Per the germline V gene, CDR1 is GTSNPN and CDR2 is SVGIG (reference sequence). V was cut by 2 bases and J by 6 bases, with 14 bases left in between. The CDR3 DNA follows: TGTGCCTGGAGTCGAACCGAGATCGGCGAGCAGTACTTC. Translated, it gives CAWSRTEIGEQYF.

This clone occurred a few times. V and J are TRBV19 and TRBJ1-5, with 12 bases identical to TRBD1. From germline, CDR1 is LNHDA and CDR2 SQIVND (reference sequence). V shed 5 bases and J 6 bases; nucleotides not matched to a gene: 8. The CDR3 has 16 residues. The CDR3, as DNA: TGTGCCAGTAGTGGCTCCGGGACAGGGGGCGTTCAGCCCCAGCATTTT. This gives the protein CASSGSGTGGVQPQHF.

J is TRBJ2-1 and V is TRBV9; TRBD2 aligns across 12 bases. The CDR3 runs to 15 residues. Germline V gene sequence: CDR1 SGDLS, CDR2 YYNGEE. V lost 2 bases, J lost 7 bases, and 4 bases stayed unmatched. The DNA for the CDR3 is TGTGCCAGCAGCGTTGCGGGACTAGCGGGTAATGAGCAGTTCTTC. Translated, it gives CASSVAGLAGNEQFF. Based on the CDR3 plus reference TRBV9 and TRBJ2-1, the full variable domain is DSGVTQTPKHLITATGQRVTLRCSPRSGDLSVYWYQQSLDQGLQFLIQYYNGEERAKGNILERFSAQQFPDLHSELNLSSLELGDSALYFCASSVAGLAGNEQFFGPGTRLTVL.

The V call is TRBV27, the J call TRBJ2-2, with D maybe TRBD2 (6 bases). Germline CDR1 MNHEY, CDR2 SMNVEV (reference sequence). The CDR3 extends over 14 amino acids. V lost 11 bases, J lost 2 bases, and 15 bases lay in between. The CDR3 nucleotides read TGTGCCGTCCGGAGGGGATTTAACACCGGGGAGCTGTTTTTT. Protein sequence: CAVRRGFNTGELFF.

This chain links TRBV2 with TRBJ2-7; D not resolved. The V gene lost 1 base and the J gene lost 3 bases, with 7 bases spanning the gap. The CDR3 runs 13 residues. Germline V lookup: CDR1 SNHLY, CDR2 FYNNEI. In DNA, the CDR3 is TGTGCCAGCAGTGAAGGGCGGTTCTACGAGCAGTACTTC. This sequence encodes CASSEGRFYEQYF.

This clone was seen more than once but under ten times. The V and J genes are TRBV4-2 and TRBJ1-5; D is ambiguous. Germline loops: CDR1 LGHNA, CDR2 YNFKEQ. The CDR3 consists of 13 residues. Trimming left V 0 bases short and J 6 bases short, with 6 bases between. CDR3 protein: CASSQDESQPQHF. The DNA for the CDR3 is TGTGCCAGCAGCCAAGACGAGAGTCAGCCCCAGCATTTT.

Comment on this clone: This sample also contains other DNA sequences that code for the same CDR3. V usage is TRBV14 and J usage is TRBJ2-5, with a tentative D call TRBD1 (5 bases). The germline V gene has CDR1 SGHDN and CDR2 FVKESK. V lost 3 bases to trimming and J lost 1 base, with 6 bases between them. This CDR3 has 13 amino acids. The CDR3 bases are TGTGCCAGCAGCCAGGGGCCCCAAGAGACCCAGTACTTC. It is translated as CASSQGPQETQYF.

The chain carries TRBV19 and TRBJ2-2, with TRBD2 matching 7 bases. Per germline, CDR1 LNHDA and CDR2 SQIVND (reference sequence). J was trimmed by 2 bases and V by 7 bases; bases with no gene match: 4. There are 14 residues in the CDR3. This chain's CDR3 is CASMREPNTGELFF. CDR3 nucleotide sequence: TGTGCCAGTATGCGGGAGCCTAACACCGGGGAGCTGTTTTTT.

This chain uses TRBV28 with TRBJ2-1; 9 nucleotides agree with TRBD1. The germline V gene encodes CDR1 MDHEN and CDR2 SYDVKM. This CDR3 is 14 amino acids long. Unmatched junction bases numbered 10, after V lost 6 bases and J lost 10 bases. CDR3 protein: CASSPSDRGGEQFF. The CDR3 DNA sequence: TGTGCCAGCAGCCCCTCGGACAGGGGAGGCGAGCAGTTCTTC.

This chain uses TRBV7-9 with TRBJ2-5; unclear D gene. Germline V gene data show CDR1 as SEHNR and CDR2 as FQNEAQ (reference sequence). Trimming took 6 bases from V and 7 from J, leaving 15 bases between them. The CDR3 covers 13 residues. The CDR3 protein is CASRGPSAGTQYF. The DNA for the CDR3 is TGTGCCAGCAGAGGACCATCGGCAGGGACCCAGTACTTC.